This T cell receptor beta chain was recovered during a study of blood T cells in healthy people across ages. Study-level points and caveats: Both naive CD4+ cell counts and diversity were greater in long-lived donors than in aged donors.

Worth noting for this clonotype: The target antigen is unknown. One junction end does not reproduce the germline sequence, and a read error may be involved.

The CDR3 extends over 15 amino acids. In germline, CDR1 is SGHTA, CDR2 FQGNSA. Combining a sample-barcoded 5' primer with a J-beta primer mix, a second PCR ran for 7 to 11 cycles. TCRdb passed the 5' RACE reads through MiXCR, listing each CDR3 protein once. The table shows 1.2 million to 1.5 million distinct CDR3 sequences, with 42% occurring only once. Healthy Caucasians from Russia aged about 6 to 100 served as donors. Ten milliliters of peripheral blood were drawn from each donor. Per sample, extraction of total RNA gave at least 5.5 micrograms in every case. The receptor's source is a woman younger than 35 in good health. Input material: blood. The V and J genes are TRBV7-2 and TRBJ2-2, with 8 bases lining up with TRBD1. This chain's CDR3 is CASSFRGRNTGELFF. In nucleotides, the CDR3 is TGCGCCAGCAGCTTCAGGGGGCGGAACACCGGGGAGCTGTTTTTT.